These 13 T cell receptor beta chains were sequenced from one sample in a study of identifying expanded T cells in peripheral blood. Measured with immunoSEQ multiplex PCR; TCRdb has only the in-frame clones, and not every one. The sample lists about 100,000 clones, roughly 85% seen once, with about a sixth in the top ten. Sequenced input: blood. Every receptor here comes from a person between 18 and 75 years old in good health.

This clone came up a few times. The chain carries TRBV4-1 and TRBJ2-3; 11 nucleotides agree with TRBD2. With V trimmed by 10 bases and J by 2 bases, 2 bases remained unmatched. Germline V CDR1 and CDR2: MGHRA, YSYEKL. The CDR3 has 13 residues. In DNA, the CDR3 is TGCGCCACTAGCGGGGGGTACACAGATACGCAGTATTTT. It is translated as CATSGGYTDTQYF.

This clone was found once. The rearrangement joins TRBV2 to TRBJ2-5; D gene ambiguous. Germline CDR1 SNHLY, CDR2 FYNNEI. This CDR3 is 14 amino acids long. Trimming left V 1 base short and J 7 bases short, with 13 bases between. The CDR3 DNA reads TGTGCCAGCAGTGAAGAAAGAGTCCGGTGGACCCAGTACTTC. Amino acid sequence: CASSEERVRWTQYF.

This chain uses TRBV7-2 with TRBJ1-2, with D possibly matching TRBD1 (6 bases). The CDR3 consists of 14 residues. The V and J ends lost 3 bases and 6 bases respectively, with 14 bases between them. CDR1 SGHTA and CDR2 FQGNSA come from the germline V gene. The CDR3 sequence is CASSLGQGRDGYTF. In DNA form, the CDR3 reads TGTGCCAGCAGCTTGGGTCAGGGGAGGGATGGCTACACCTTC.

The chain uses TRBV11-2 and TRBJ2-2; D unresolved. Trimming stripped 4 bases from V and 4 bases from J, with 4 bases between. Germline V gene data show CDR1 as SGHAT and CDR2 as FQNNGV. CDR3 length: 12 residues. The CDR3: CASSSPTGELFF. CDR3 nucleotides: TGTGCCAGCAGCTCTCCCACCGGGGAGCTGTTTTTT. The full variable domain, with the rest looked up from reference TRBV11-2 and TRBJ2-2, is EAGVAQSPRYKIIEKRQSVAFWCNPISGHATLYWYQQILGQGPKLLIQFQNNGVVDDSQLPKDRFSAERLKGVDSTLKIQPAKLEDSAVYLCASSSPTGELFFGEGSRLTVL.

The chain carries TRBV7-9 and TRBJ2-2, with D possibly matching TRBD2 (6 bases). V was trimmed by 5 bases and J by 2 bases, leaving 12 bases between them. Germline V lookup: CDR1 SEHNR, CDR2 FQNEAQ (reference sequence). CDR3 length: 15 amino acids. This CDR3 reads CASSRYSGNTGELFF. As DNA, the CDR3 is TGTGCCAGCAGCCGATATAGCGGAAACACCGGGGAGCTGTTTTTT.

CDR3 sequence reads: CASSLGVYEQYF. The CDR3 DNA reads TGTGCCAGCAGCTTAGGTGTCTACGAGCAGTACTTC. The chain is built from TRBV7-8 and TRBJ2-7; D gene uncertain. The V end was cut by 1 base, the J end by 3 bases, with 4 bases between. CDR3 length equals 12 residues. Germline CDR1 is SGHVS and CDR2 is FQNEAQ.

This clone was recorded only once. This chain uses TRBV29-1 with TRBJ2-7, with 9 bases aligning to TRBD1. Germline values: CDR1 SQVTM, CDR2 ANQGSEA. V lost 4 bases to trimming and J lost 4 bases; unmatched junction nucleotides: 5. CDR3 length equals 13 residues. CDR3 DNA sequence: TGCAGCGTTGGTGAGGGGACAGGGTACGAGCAGTACTTC. Its protein product is CSVGEGTGYEQYF.

The rearrangement links TRBV6-4 to TRBJ2-3; D call uncertain. V was pared by 4 bases and J by 0 bases, with 8 bases between. Per germline, CDR1 MRHNA and CDR2 SNTAGT. CDR3 length equals 14 residues. The CDR3 loop reads CASSATTSTDTQYF. CDR3 in DNA: TGTGCCAGCAGTGCCACGACTAGCACAGATACGCAGTATTTT.

This clone has only one observation. Relative to the germline gene, one junction end is altered; a read error may explain this. The J gene is TRBJ2-5, the V gene TRBV9; possibly TRBD2 for D (5 bases). Per germline, CDR1 SGDLS and CDR2 YYNGEE. The CDR3 sequence is 11 residues long. The CDR3 here is CAGSEGETQYF. The CDR3 DNA reads as TGTGCCGGCAGCGAGGGAGAGACCCAGTACTTC.

The rearrangement uses TRBV7-2 and TRBJ1-1; D unresolved. Germline lookup yields CDR1 SGHTA and CDR2 FQGNSA. This CDR3 region has 13 residues. Trimming removed 3 bases from V and 13 bases from J, with 18 bases in between. CDR3 sequence reads: CASSLWEHPRVFF. The CDR3 DNA follows: TGTGCCAGCAGCTTGTGGGAACATCCGAGAGTTTTCTTT. The whole variable domain, remainder taken from reference TRBV7-2 and TRBJ1-1, is GAGVSQSPSNKVTEKGKDVELRCDPISGHTALYWYRQSLGQGLEFLIYFQGNSAPDKSGLPSDRFSAERTGGSVSTLTIQRTQQEDSAVYLCASSLWEHPRVFFGQGTRLTVV.

This sequence joins TRBV19 and TRBJ1-3, with 9 bases aligning to TRBD1. The CDR3 totals 13 residues. Germline lookup yields CDR1 LNHDA and CDR2 SQIVND (reference sequence). V was clipped by 4 bases and J by 7 bases; unmatched bases: 2. The CDR3 here is CASSRDRANTIYF. The CDR3 region has the DNA TGTGCCAGTAGTAGGGACAGGGCTAACACCATATATTTT.

The gene calls are TRBV5-4 and TRBJ1-3, with 9 positions matching TRBD1. Germline CDR1 is SGHNT and CDR2 is YYREEE (reference sequence). This CDR3 comprises 16 residues. V trimming: 5 bases; J trimming: 1 base; junction bases outside the gene matches: 7. CDR3 sequence reads: CASSFRDRESGNTIYF. The CDR3 bases are TGTGCCAGCAGTTTCCGGGACAGGGAATCTGGAAACACCATATATTTT.

The chain uses TRBV11-3 and TRBJ2-1; D might be TRBD2 (6 bases). This CDR3 has 18 residues. Trimming took off 0 bases at V and 0 bases at J, with 15 bases between the two ends. Germline values: CDR1 SGHNT, CDR2 YENEEA. The CDR3 loop reads CASSLDQGGSGSYNEQFF. Here the CDR3 DNA reads TGTGCCAGCAGCTTAGATCAGGGCGGTAGCGGCTCCTACAATGAGCAGTTCTTC.